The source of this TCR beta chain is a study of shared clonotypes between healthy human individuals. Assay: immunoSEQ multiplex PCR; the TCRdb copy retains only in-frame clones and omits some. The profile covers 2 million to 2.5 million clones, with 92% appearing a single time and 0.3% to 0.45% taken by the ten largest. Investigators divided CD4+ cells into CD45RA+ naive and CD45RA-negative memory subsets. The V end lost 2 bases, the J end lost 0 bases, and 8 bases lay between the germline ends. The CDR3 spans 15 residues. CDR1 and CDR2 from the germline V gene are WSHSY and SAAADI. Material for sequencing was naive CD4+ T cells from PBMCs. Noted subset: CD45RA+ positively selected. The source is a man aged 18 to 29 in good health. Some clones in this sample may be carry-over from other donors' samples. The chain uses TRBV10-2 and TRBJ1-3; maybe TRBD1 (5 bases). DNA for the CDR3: TGCGCCAGCAGTGAGGACAGTCTCTCTGGAAACACCATATATTTT. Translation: CASSEDSLSGNTIYF.